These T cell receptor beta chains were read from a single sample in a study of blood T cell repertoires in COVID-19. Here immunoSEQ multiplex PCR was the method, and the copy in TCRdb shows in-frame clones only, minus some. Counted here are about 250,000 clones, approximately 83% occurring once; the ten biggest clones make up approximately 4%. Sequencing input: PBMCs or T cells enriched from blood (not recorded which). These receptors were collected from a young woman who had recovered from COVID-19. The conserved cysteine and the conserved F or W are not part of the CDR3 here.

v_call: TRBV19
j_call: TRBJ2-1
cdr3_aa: ASSILSGRNEQF

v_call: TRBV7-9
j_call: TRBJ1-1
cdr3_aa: ASSLRQWGVLISTTEAF

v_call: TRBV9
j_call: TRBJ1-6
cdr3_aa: ASKVGDSNNSPLH

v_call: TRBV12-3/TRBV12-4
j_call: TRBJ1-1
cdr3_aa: ASSFQGIEAF

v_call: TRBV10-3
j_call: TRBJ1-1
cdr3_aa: ATRTGMNTEAF

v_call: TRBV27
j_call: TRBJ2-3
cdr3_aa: ASTVRREGHDTQY

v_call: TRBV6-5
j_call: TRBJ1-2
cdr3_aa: ASSYGDKGHYGYT

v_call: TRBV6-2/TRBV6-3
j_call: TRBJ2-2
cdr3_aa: ASSYSLREGIGELF

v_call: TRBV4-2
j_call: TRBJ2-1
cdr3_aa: ASSQMSGSNEQF

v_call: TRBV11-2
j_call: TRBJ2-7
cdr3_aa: ASSLVMAGGGYEQY

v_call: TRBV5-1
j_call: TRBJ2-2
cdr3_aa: ASSLIAGGDTGELF

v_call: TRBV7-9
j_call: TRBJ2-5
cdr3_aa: ASSLAWEGEETQY

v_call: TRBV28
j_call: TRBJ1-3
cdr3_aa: ASRDGQSGNTIY

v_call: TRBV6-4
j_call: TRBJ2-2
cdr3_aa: ASGLSNTGELF

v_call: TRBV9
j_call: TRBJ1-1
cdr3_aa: ASSPQGFGGTEAF

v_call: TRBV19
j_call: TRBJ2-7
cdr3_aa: ASLDSGSGYEQY

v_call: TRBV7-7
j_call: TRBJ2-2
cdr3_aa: ASSPIQGAITGELF

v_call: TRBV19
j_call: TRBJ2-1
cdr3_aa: ASSVSTYNEQF

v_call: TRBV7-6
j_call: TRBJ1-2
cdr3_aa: ASSARQGSANYGYT

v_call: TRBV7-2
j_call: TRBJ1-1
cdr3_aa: ASSPDGAVMNTEAF

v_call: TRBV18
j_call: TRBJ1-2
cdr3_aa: ASSPPLLRGDGGYT

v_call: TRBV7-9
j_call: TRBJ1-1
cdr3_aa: ASSWLNTEAF

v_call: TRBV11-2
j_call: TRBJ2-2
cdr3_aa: ASSLFFHRYTGELF

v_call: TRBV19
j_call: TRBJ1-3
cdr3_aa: ASSSPTRLKTGNTIY

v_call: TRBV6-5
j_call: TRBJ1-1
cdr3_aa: ASSYSPGMNTEAF

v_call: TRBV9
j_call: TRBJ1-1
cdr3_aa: ASSPGQRNTEAF

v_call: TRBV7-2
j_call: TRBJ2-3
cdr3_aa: ASSYDRGHTQY

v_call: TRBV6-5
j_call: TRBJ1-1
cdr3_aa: ASSFYRNTEAF

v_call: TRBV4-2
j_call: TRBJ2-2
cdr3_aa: ASSQDLGGTGELF

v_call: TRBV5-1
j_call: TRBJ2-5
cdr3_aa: ASSGGTRTQETQY

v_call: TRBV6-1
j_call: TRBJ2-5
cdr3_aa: ASSESTGSGETQY

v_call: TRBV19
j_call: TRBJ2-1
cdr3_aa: ASSILANEQF

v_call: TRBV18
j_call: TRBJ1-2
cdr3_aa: ASSPPTGRGGYT

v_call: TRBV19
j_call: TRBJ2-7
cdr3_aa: ASSAAGVREQY

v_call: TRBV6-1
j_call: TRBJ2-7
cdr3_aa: ASSEGVFLGIYEQY

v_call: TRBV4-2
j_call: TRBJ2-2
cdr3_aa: ASSQERTERTGELF

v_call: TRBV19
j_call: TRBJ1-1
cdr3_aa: ASSIRQGRPLAF